Listed here is a single T cell receptor beta chain. What antigen it recognizes has not been identified. There are no base qualities to consult, and no much larger clone falls within one base. V and J are trimmed by 7 bases and 6 bases, and the gene matches miss 12 bases of the junction. Per the germline V gene, SQVTM is the CDR1 and ANQGSEA is the CDR2. The CDR3 contains 15 residues, cysteine and phenylalanine counted. Just CDR3 DNA is preserved here, 45 bases in frame from base 1. This record belongs to a study of human T cells and chemical hapten exposure (dated by TCRdb to the early 2020s). At the level of the whole study: For sensitization, 2% DPC in acetone was applied to an approximately 2 cm by approximately 2 cm area of upper inner arm skin. Throughout the study period of 20 to 30 weeks, patients also received therapeutic DPC doses to the scalp every week. Patch testing on the upper back used Finn chambers containing 0.01% DPC, with scoring done after 6 days according to International Contact Dermatitis Research Group standards. The patient cohort, mostly female, included alopecia areata with under or over 50% scalp involvement, alopecia totalis and alopecia universalis. Libraries were pooled for sequencing, and variation in per-sample TCR yields was attributed mainly to small differences in library volumes within the pool. Peripheral blood TCR repertoire changes were tracked in vivo in alopecia patients during primary and secondary sensitization to the hapten diphenylcyclopropenone (DPC). Blood was sampled from patients pre-sensitization (week 0) and at 2, 6 and about 24 weeks after DPC sensitization. Blood for TCR sequencing was provided by twenty-nine alopecia patients at one to four time points (pre-sensitization, 2, 6 and 24 weeks). Results and caveats for the whole study, not just this receptor: Patch test score was positively correlated with the number of PT1 expanded TCRs, with significance at thresholds 8, 16 and 32 but not at 4. The number of TCRs above 1 in 1000 frequency did not change with DPC sensitization; there was no evidence of global repertoire structure alterations. Significantly more large CDR3 similarity clusters were formed by expanded TCRs than by pre-sensitization or healthy control sets, consistent with antigen-driven responses. After repeated subsampling, the strength of the expansion versus patch-test correlation and the threshold at which it became significant changed. Alopecia, a presumed autoimmune disease, was present in all patients, so the immune response of the patients might differ from that of healthy individuals.

This sample's time point label indicates: patch test 1, 2 weeks after DPC sensitization. Interpreted using the paper, the treatment or condition label stands for: therapeutic diphenylcyclopropenone sensitization with weekly scalp DPC. At each patch-test visit, blood was drawn before the patch test was applied. To be eligible, patients had to be aged 18 to 70, diagnosed with alopecia and judged suitable for DPC therapy, while pregnant patients were excluded. Unfractionated whole blood was collected in Tempus Blood RNA tubes, and total RNA was extracted from that blood. The protocol used for the library was RACE. The sequencing machine was a NextSeq 500. Library preparation attached unique molecular identifiers to individual cDNA molecules for quantitative, reproducible TCR counting. From each blood RNA sample, both TCR alpha and TCR beta chains were sequenced. Per the authors' processing: Samples had a median of around 92,000 TCRs, with a range from roughly 20,000 to 700,000. The Decombinator software suite was used to annotate V, J and CDR3 in the TCR reads. For PS versus PT1 abundance plots, all samples were subsampled to the same number of TCRs (28,000). Expanded TCRs were defined as absent before sensitization and observed at least eight times at the 2-week time point. TCRdb redid the processing of the public reads, applying fastp at Q25 and MiXCR, and retained in-frame beta chains. Each entry is one CDR3 protein sequence, shown with its most common DNA and genes. It is TCRdb's table, rather than the study itself, that gives the V and J calls and clone size. The sample records 75,000 to 95,000 distinct CDR3 sequences, 12% of which are singletons. The top ten hold roughly 3.6% of the sample.

The chain was built from TRBV29-1 and TRBJ2-3; 11 bases in between match TRBD2. The source of this sequence is a woman aged 55-70 years with alopecia areata. Some clones in this sample may be carry-over from other donors' samples. The material sequenced was whole blood, taken in connection with sensitization to the hapten diphenylcyclopropenone (DPC). The nucleotide sequence reads as follows: TGCAGCGCTACATCGACTAGCGGGGTTCTGGATACGCAGTATTTT. Its product reads: CSATSTSGVLDTQYF.